Sequencing of this T cell receptor beta chain was carried out in a study of blood T cell repertoires in COVID-19. Generated by immunoSEQ multiplex PCR, the TCRdb table keeps only in-frame clones and is missing some. The table has about 180,000 clones, around 88% seen once. Sequencing was carried out using PBMCs or T cells enriched from blood (not recorded which). The sequence was collected from a woman aged 30 to 39 who had recovered from COVID-19.

Here the CDR3 DNA reads TGTGCCAGCGGCCAACCCTACGAGCAGTACTTC. Amino acid sequence: CASGQPYEQYF. This chain joins TRBV28 and TRBJ2-7; D ambiguous. CDR1 MDHEN and CDR2 SYDVKM come from the germline V gene. V was trimmed by 8 bases and J by 2 bases, leaving 7 bases between them. The CDR3 consists of 11 residues.